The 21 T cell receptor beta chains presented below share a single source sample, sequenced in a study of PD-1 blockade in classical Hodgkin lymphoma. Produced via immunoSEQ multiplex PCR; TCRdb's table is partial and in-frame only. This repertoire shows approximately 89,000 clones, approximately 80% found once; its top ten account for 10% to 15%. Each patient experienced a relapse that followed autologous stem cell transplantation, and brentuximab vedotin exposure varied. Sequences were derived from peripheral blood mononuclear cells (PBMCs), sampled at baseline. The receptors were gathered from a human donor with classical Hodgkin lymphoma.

The CDR3 bases are TGTGCCACCAGCAGAGGGACAAAAGAGACCCAGTACTTC. Encoded protein: CATSRGTKETQYF. The chain employs TRBV15 and TRBJ2-5; a weak D match, TRBD1 (5 bases). Germline V CDR1 and CDR2: LNHNV, YYDKDF (reference sequence). The CDR3 has 13 residues. V was trimmed by 1 base and J by 3 bases, leaving 6 bases between them.

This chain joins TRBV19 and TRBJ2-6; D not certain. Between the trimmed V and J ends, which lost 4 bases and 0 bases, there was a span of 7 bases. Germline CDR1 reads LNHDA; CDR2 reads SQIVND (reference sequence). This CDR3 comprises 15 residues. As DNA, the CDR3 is TGTGCCAGTAGTACATACGGCTCTGGGGCCAACGTCCTGACTTTC. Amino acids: CASSTYGSGANVLTF.

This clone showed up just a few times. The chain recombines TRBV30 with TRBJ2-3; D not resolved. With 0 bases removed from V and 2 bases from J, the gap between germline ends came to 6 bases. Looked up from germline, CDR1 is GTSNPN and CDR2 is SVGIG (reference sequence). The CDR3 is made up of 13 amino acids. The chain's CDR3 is CAWSVFPTDTQYF. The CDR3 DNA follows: TGTGCCTGGAGTGTATTCCCCACAGATACGCAGTATTTT.

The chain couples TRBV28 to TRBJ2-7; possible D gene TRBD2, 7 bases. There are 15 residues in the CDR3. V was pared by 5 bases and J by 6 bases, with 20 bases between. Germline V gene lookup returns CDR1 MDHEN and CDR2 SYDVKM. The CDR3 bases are TGTGCCAGCAGTCCTGGGGGGCGGGGGCGTGGCGAGCAGTACTTC. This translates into CASSPGGRGRGEQYF.

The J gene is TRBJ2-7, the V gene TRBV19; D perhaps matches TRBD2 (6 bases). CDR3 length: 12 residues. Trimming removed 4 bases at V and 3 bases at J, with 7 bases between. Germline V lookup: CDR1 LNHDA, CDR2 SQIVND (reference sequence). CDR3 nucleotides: TGTGCCAGTAGTAGGGGGGACTACGAGCAGTACTTC. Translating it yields CASSRGDYEQYF.

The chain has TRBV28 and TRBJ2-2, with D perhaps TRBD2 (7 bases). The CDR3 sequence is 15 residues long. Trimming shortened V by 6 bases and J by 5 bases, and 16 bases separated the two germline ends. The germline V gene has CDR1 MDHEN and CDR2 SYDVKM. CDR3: CASRTGGERTGELFF. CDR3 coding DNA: TGTGCCAGCAGAACGGGGGGCGAGAGGACCGGGGAGCTGTTTTTT.

The CDR3 is CATRGYETQYF. For the CDR3, the DNA is TGTGCCACCCGCGGGTATGAGACCCAGTACTTC. This rearrangement joins TRBV10-3 to TRBJ2-5; the D gene is possibly TRBD2 (5 bases). Per the germline V gene, CDR1 is ENHRY and CDR2 is SYGVKD. V lost 10 bases, J lost 5 bases, and 11 bases lay in between. This CDR3 region has 11 residues.

The CDR3 coding sequence is TGTGCCAGTAGTCAGGGTATGCGTGAAAAACTGTTTTTT. Translation gives CASSQGMREKLFF. The rearrangement links TRBV19 to TRBJ1-4; a possible D gene is TRBD1 (5 bases). With 5 bases removed from V and 7 bases from J, the gap between germline ends came to 11 bases. This CDR3 has 13 amino acids. The germline CDR1 and CDR2 sequences are LNHDA and SQIVND (reference sequence).

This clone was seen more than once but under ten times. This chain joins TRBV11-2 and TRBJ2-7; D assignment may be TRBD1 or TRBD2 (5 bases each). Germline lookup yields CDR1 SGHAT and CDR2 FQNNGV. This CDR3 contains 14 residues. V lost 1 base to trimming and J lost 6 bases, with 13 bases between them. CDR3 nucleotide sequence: TGTGCCAGCAGCTTAGCCGGGGCAGGGCGCGAGCAGTACTTC. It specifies CASSLAGAGREQYF. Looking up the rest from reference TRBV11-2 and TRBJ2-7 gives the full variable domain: EAGVAQSPRYKIIEKRQSVAFWCNPISGHATLYWYQQILGQGPKLLIQFQNNGVVDDSQLPKDRFSAERLKGVDSTLKIQPAKLEDSAVYLCASSLAGAGREQYFGPGTRLTVT.

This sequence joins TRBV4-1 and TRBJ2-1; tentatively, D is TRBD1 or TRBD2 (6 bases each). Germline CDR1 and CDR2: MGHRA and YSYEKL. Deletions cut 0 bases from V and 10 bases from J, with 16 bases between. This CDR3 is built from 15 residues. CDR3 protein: CASSQERKRGGEQFF. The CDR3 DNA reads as TGCGCCAGCAGCCAAGAGAGAAAAAGAGGGGGGGAGCAGTTCTTC.

The CDR3 loop is CASSPVPGDEQFF. CDR3 sequence (DNA): TGTGCCAGCAGCCCGGTACCGGGGGATGAGCAGTTCTTC. V usage is TRBV5-5 and J usage is TRBJ2-1; weak D call: TRBD2 (6 bases). Germline V gene data show CDR1 as SGHKS and CDR2 as YYEKEE (reference sequence). The V and J ends lost 4 bases and 8 bases respectively, with 13 bases between them. This CDR3 is 13 amino acids long.

The CDR3 loop reads CASSLDKSGELFF. Written as DNA, the CDR3 is TGTGCCAGCAGCTTAGATAAAAGTGGGGAGCTGTTTTTT. The chain combines TRBV7-9 with TRBJ2-2; D gene ambiguous. The CDR3 covers 13 residues. Per germline, CDR1 SEHNR and CDR2 FQNEAQ (reference sequence). Between the trimmed V and J ends, which lost 1 base and 8 bases, there was a span of 8 bases.

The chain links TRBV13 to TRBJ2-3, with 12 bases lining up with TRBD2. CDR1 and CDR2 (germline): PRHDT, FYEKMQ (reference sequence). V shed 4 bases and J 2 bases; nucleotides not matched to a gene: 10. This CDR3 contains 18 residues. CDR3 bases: TGTGCCAGCAGCTCCCGAGGACTAGCGGGAACCCCCACAGATACGCAGTATTTT. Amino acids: CASSSRGLAGTPTDTQYF.

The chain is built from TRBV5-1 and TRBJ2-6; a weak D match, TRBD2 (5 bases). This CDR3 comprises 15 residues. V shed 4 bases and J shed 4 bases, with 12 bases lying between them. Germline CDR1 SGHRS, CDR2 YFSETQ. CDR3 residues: CASSPPPGGANVLTF. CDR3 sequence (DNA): TGCGCCAGCAGCCCGCCCCCGGGAGGGGCCAACGTCCTGACTTTC.

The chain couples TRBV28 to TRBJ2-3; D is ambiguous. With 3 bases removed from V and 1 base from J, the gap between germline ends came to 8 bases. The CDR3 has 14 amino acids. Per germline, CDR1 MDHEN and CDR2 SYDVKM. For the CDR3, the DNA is TGTGCCAGCAGTTTGGGTGGGGGCACAGATACGCAGTATTTT. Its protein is CASSLGGGTDTQYF.

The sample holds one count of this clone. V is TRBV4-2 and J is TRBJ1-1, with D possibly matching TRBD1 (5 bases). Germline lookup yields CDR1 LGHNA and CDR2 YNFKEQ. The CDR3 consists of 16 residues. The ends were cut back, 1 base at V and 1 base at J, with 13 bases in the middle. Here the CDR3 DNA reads TGTGCCAGCAGCCAAGGGGCAGGGATATCGAACACTGAAGCTTTCTTT. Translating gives CASSQGAGISNTEAFF.

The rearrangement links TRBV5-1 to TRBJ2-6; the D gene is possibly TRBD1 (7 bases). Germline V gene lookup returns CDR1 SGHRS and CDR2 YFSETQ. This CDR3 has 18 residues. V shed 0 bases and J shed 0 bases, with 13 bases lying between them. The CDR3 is CASSLGGTDLSGANVLTF. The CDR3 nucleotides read TGCGCCAGCAGCTTGGGCGGGACAGACCTCTCTGGGGCCAACGTCCTGACTTTC.

The CDR3 protein is CASSLGTSGLGELFF. The CDR3 DNA sequence: TGTGCCAGCAGCTTAGGGACTAGCGGGTTAGGGGAGCTGTTTTTT. The chain joins TRBV7-3 to TRBJ2-2; 12 positions match TRBD2. This CDR3 spans 15 amino acids. CDR1 and CDR2 from the germline V gene are SGHTA and FQGTGA. Unmatched junction bases numbered 3, after V lost 2 bases and J lost 8 bases. The whole variable domain, filled in from reference TRBV7-3 and TRBJ2-2, reads GAGVSQTPSNKVTEKGKYVELRCDPISGHTALYWYRQSLGQGPEFLIYFQGTGAADDSGLPNDRFFAVRPEGSVSTLKIQRTERGDSAVYLCASSLGTSGLGELFFGEGSRLTVL.

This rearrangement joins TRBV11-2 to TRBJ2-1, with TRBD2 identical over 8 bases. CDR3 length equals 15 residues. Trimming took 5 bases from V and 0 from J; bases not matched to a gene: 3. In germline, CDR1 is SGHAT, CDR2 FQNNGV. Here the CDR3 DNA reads TGTGCCAGCAGCCCCGGGAGGGCCTCCTACAATGAGCAGTTCTTC. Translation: CASSPGRASYNEQFF.

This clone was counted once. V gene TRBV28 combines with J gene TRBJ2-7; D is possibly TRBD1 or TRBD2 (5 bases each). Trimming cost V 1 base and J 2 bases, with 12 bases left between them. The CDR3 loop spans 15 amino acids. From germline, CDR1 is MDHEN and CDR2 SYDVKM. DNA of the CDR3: TGTGCCAGCAGTTTATCCGGGACCCCCACCTACGAGCAGTACTTC. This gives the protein CASSLSGTPTYEQYF.

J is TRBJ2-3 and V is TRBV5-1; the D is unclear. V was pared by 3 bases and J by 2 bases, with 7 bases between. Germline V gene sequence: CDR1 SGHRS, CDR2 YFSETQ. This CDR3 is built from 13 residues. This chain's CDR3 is CASSSIPTDTQYF. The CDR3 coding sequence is TGCGCCAGCAGCTCCATCCCCACAGATACGCAGTATTTT.